Listed here are 21 T cell receptor beta chains from one sample, sequenced in a study of blood T cell repertoires in COVID-19. Sequencing was performed with immunoSEQ multiplex PCR; in TCRdb, only in-frame clones are kept and a portion is missing. The profile shows roughly 100,000 clones, about 86% of them singletons. The sequencing input was peripheral blood. These TCRs come from a woman aged 80 or over with acute or convalescent COVID-19.

This clone has just a few counts. As DNA, the CDR3 is TGTGCCAGCAGCCATCAGAAAGAGACCCAGTACTTC. Protein sequence: CASSHQKETQYF. V usage is TRBV3-1 (or the pseudogene TRBV3-2) and J usage is TRBJ2-5, with no clear D. Looked up from germline, CDR1 is LGHDT and CDR2 is YNNKEL (reference sequence). V was clipped by 3 bases and J by 3 bases, with 5 bases between them. The CDR3 is 12 amino acids.

The chain recombines TRBV28 with TRBJ2-7; possibly TRBD2 for D (8 bases). Looked up from germline, CDR1 is MDHEN and CDR2 is SYDVKM. CDR3 size: 14 residues. Trimming shortened V by 8 bases and J by 2 bases, and 16 bases separated the two germline ends. CDR3 region: CASGGGQGAYEQYF. CDR3 coding DNA: TGTGCCAGCGGCGGGGGGCAGGGGGCCTACGAGCAGTACTTC.

This sequence joins TRBV6-2 or TRBV6-3 and TRBJ1-2; 7 nucleotides match TRBD1. Germline values: CDR1 MNHEY, CDR2 SVGEGT. V lost 3 bases, J lost 2 bases, and 3 bases stayed unmatched. The CDR3 length is 14 residues. In DNA, the CDR3 is TGTGCCAGCAGTTATGGGGACAGCAACTATGGCTACACCTTC. It encodes CASSYGDSNYGYTF.

V gene TRBV7-2 combines with J gene TRBJ2-5; possible D gene TRBD2, 5 bases. Trimming left V 2 bases short and J 1 base short, with 11 bases between. CDR3 size: 15 residues. Per the germline V gene, CDR1 is SGHTA and CDR2 is FQGNSA. The CDR3: CASSLSAGLQETQYF. DNA for the CDR3: TGTGCCAGCAGCTTAAGCGCAGGACTCCAAGAGACCCAGTACTTC.

The chain carries TRBV7-6 and TRBJ2-5, with D tentatively TRBD1 (6 bases). The CDR3 consists of 17 residues. The V gene lost 6 bases and the J gene lost 2 bases, with 22 bases spanning the gap. Germline V gene lookup returns CDR1 SGHVS and CDR2 FNYEAQ. CDR3 nucleotides: TGTGCCAGCAGAGCCGTCCCTACAGGGTTACCTCAAGAGACCCAGTACTTC. It encodes CASRAVPTGLPQETQYF.

The CDR3 sequence: CASSYVGQGLGGYTF. For the CDR3, the DNA is TGTGCCAGCAGTTACGTGGGACAAGGGTTGGGGGGCTACACCTTC. The chain combines TRBV6-5 with TRBJ1-2, with D perhaps matching TRBD1 (6 bases). The CDR3 has 15 residues. Per the germline V gene, CDR1 is MNHEY and CDR2 is SVGAGI. The V end was cut by 2 bases, the J end by 8 bases, with 18 bases between.

J is TRBJ1-2 and V is TRBV5-1; D is perhaps TRBD1 (5 bases). V was cut by 4 bases and J by 8 bases, with 15 bases left in between. Germline V gives CDR1 SGHRS, CDR2 YFSETQ. The CDR3 spans 13 residues. The CDR3 DNA sequence: TGCGCCAGCAGCGCAGACAGACCCGAGGGCTACACCTTC. It encodes CASSADRPEGYTF.

This clone was seen a single time. The chain has TRBV9 and TRBJ2-5; 9 nucleotides line up with TRBD1. Germline V gives CDR1 SGDLS, CDR2 YYNGEE. CDR3 length: 16 amino acids. The junction had 9 bases not matched to a gene; V was cut back by 5 bases and J by 1 base. The CDR3 loop is CASSRGTGKGQETQYF. The CDR3 DNA reads as TGTGCCAGCAGTAGGGGGACAGGGAAGGGCCAAGAGACCCAGTACTTC.

V is TRBV5-1 and J is TRBJ2-5; 14 bases map to TRBD2. Germline V gene data show CDR1 as SGHRS and CDR2 as YFSETQ. The J segment lost 5 bases and the V segment lost 4 bases, leaving 7 bases of the junction unmatched. The CDR3 consists of 16 residues. The CDR3 protein is CASSLGTSGGKETQYF. For the CDR3, the DNA is TGCGCCAGCAGCCTCGGGACTAGCGGGGGTAAGGAGACCCAGTACTTC. Variable domain in full (rest from reference TRBV5-1 and TRBJ2-5): KAGVTQTPRYLIKTRGQQVTLSCSPISGHRSVSWYQQTPGQGLQFLFEYFSETQRNKGNFPGRFSGRQFSNSRSEMNVSTLELGDSALYLCASSLGTSGGKETQYFGPGTRLLVL.

The table lists this clone with a count of one. The rearrangement joins TRBV5-1 to TRBJ1-2; possible D gene TRBD1, 5 bases. CDR1 is SGHRS, CDR2 YFSETQ, per germline. V shed 2 bases and J shed 3 bases, with 8 bases lying between them. The length of the CDR3 is 13 residues. In DNA, the CDR3 is TGCGCCAGCAGCTTCCAGGGTGACTATGGCTACACCTTC. This codes for CASSFQGDYGYTF.

This clone has only one observation. The V call is TRBV6-5, the J call TRBJ1-5, with TRBD1 matching 7 bases. Germline V gene data show CDR1 as MNHEY and CDR2 as SVGAGI. The length of the CDR3 is 13 residues. Trimming took 7 bases from V and 6 from J; bases not matched to a gene: 6. This CDR3 is CASMTTGFQPQHF. The DNA of the CDR3 is TGTGCCAGCATGACGACAGGGTTTCAGCCCCAGCATTTT.

The chain uses TRBV28 and TRBJ1-6, with TRBD1 as a possible D gene (6 bases). CDR3 size: 14 residues. Trimming shortened V by 5 bases and J by 10 bases, and 15 bases separated the two germline ends. CDR1 and CDR2 from the germline V gene are MDHEN and SYDVKM. The CDR3 protein is CASSLPQGNSPLHF. CDR3 nucleotides: TGTGCCAGCAGTCTTCCCCAGGGGAACTCACCCCTCCACTTT. The full variable domain, its missing parts supplied by reference TRBV28 and TRBJ1-6, is DVKVTQSSRYLVKRTGEKVFLECVQDMDHENMFWYRQDPGLGLRLIYFSYDVKMKEKGDIPEGYSVSREKKERFSLILESASTNQTSMYLCASSLPQGNSPLHFGNGTRLTVT.

This clone has a single count. The V gene is TRBV7-2, the J gene TRBJ2-5; 8 nucleotides line up with TRBD2. Germline V gene sequence: CDR1 SGHTA, CDR2 FQGNSA. J lost 4 bases, V lost 1 base, and 8 bases had no gene match. The CDR3 contains 16 residues. The chain's CDR3 is CASSLGTGGAGETQYF. The CDR3 DNA reads as TGTGCCAGCAGCTTAGGGACCGGGGGGGCAGGAGAGACCCAGTACTTC.

The chain recombines TRBV4-2 with TRBJ1-2; TRBD1 is a possible D gene (6 bases). This CDR3 contains 16 residues. The V end was cut by 0 bases, the J end by 6 bases, with 17 bases between. Germline lookup yields CDR1 LGHNA and CDR2 YNFKEQ. In DNA form, the CDR3 reads TGTGCCAGCAGCCAAGATCGGGGGGCGAGGGGAAATGGCTACACCTTC. Its translation: CASSQDRGARGNGYTF.

This clone has a single count. The chain combines TRBV19 with TRBJ2-1, with a tentative D call TRBD2 (6 bases). Germline V CDR1 and CDR2: LNHDA, SQIVND (reference sequence). V shed 5 bases and J shed 5 bases, with 16 bases lying between them. CDR3 length: 15 residues. The CDR3 DNA is TGTGCCAGTAGTGTCGGGACTCTTGTAAACAATGAGCAGTTCTTC. Translated: CASSVGTLVNNEQFF.

The rearrangement links TRBV5-1 to TRBJ2-3; TRBD2 agrees at 11 bases. J gave up 4 bases and V 4 bases, and 5 bases lay outside the gene matches. CDR3 length: 15 amino acids. Germline V CDR1 and CDR2: SGHRS, YFSETQ. The CDR3 sequence is CASSRSGGESDTQYF. CDR3 DNA sequence: TGCGCCAGCAGCCGTAGCGGGGGGGAGTCAGATACGCAGTATTTT.

This sequence joins TRBV7-2 and TRBJ1-3, with TRBD1 matching 9 bases. Looked up from germline, CDR1 is SGHTA and CDR2 is FQGNSA. After removal of 5 bases from V and 1 base from J, the junction contained 3 bases not matched to a gene. This CDR3 is 15 amino acids long. CDR3 nucleotides: TGTGCCAGCAGCCAAGGGACAGGGTCTGGAAACACCATATATTTT. This gives the protein CASSQGTGSGNTIYF.

The V and J genes are TRBV15 and TRBJ2-6; no clear D gene. V lost 1 base, J lost 4 bases, and 11 bases lay in between. The CDR3 extends over 16 amino acids. Germline-derived CDR1 and CDR2 are LNHNV and YYDKDF (reference sequence). CDR3 loop: CATSRVEAAGANVLTF. As DNA, the CDR3 is TGTGCCACCAGCAGAGTAGAGGCTGCCGGGGCCAACGTCCTGACTTTC.

This clone was counted a single time. The chain joins TRBV6-6 to TRBJ2-1, with TRBD2 as a possible D gene (6 bases). Germline lookup yields CDR1 MNHNY and CDR2 SVGAGI (reference sequence). Trimming left V 5 bases short and J 11 bases short, with 13 bases between. There are 12 residues in the CDR3. The DNA for the CDR3 is TGTGCCAGCAGTGGCCCCCGGACTAAGCAGTTCTTC. This encodes CASSGPRTKQFF.

As DNA, the CDR3 is TGTGCCAGTAGGAGCGGGGGCTCCTACAATGAGCAGTTCTTC. This gives the protein CASRSGGSYNEQFF. The chain combines TRBV19 with TRBJ2-1; TRBD2 matches 8 bases. Germline CDR1 reads LNHDA; CDR2 reads SQIVND (reference sequence). The CDR3 is made up of 14 amino acids. Germline trimming cut 6 bases from V and 0 bases from J; bases unmatched to any gene: 1.

The DNA of the CDR3 is TGTGCCAGCTCACCGGGTCAGGGATCGGGCACTGAAGCTTTCTTT. Protein: CASSPGQGSGTEAFF. V gene TRBV18 combines with J gene TRBJ1-1; tentative D call: TRBD1 (5 bases). Germline CDR1 is KGHSH and CDR2 is LQKENI. This CDR3 has 15 residues. V was pared by 3 bases and J by 4 bases, with 15 bases between.